These T cell receptor beta chains were read from a single sample in a study of T-cell memory formation after mild COVID-19. TCRdb reprocessed the 5' RACE reads with MiXCR, giving one entry per CDR3 protein. The sample records some 180,000 distinct CDR3 sequences, less than 20% being singletons. Sequencing used PBMCs or a T cell subset sorted from them (not recorded which). The receptors were sampled from a young man who had mild COVID-19 (a few samples of this study predate the infection). Cell type and time point are not known. The conserved cysteine and the conserved F or W are not part of the CDR3 here. Each record gives: V gene, J gene, clone size, CDR3 length, CDR3 protein. Clone size is stated in some rows and not others, as once, few, many or a class when expanded.

v_call: TRBV6-6; j_call: TRBJ2-5; clone_size: .; cdr3_length: 13; cdr3_aa: ASSYSGQGVETQY
v_call: TRBV5-1; j_call: TRBJ2-2; clone_size: few; cdr3_length: 13; cdr3_aa: ASRLGTSYTGELF
v_call: TRBV29-1; j_call: TRBJ2-2; clone_size: few; cdr3_length: 12; cdr3_aa: SADGQGSTGELF
v_call: TRBV29-1; j_call: TRBJ2-7; clone_size: .; cdr3_length: 11; cdr3_aa: SVDSPGAYEQY
v_call: TRBV2; j_call: TRBJ1-2; clone_size: .; cdr3_length: 10; cdr3_aa: ASSVGGPGYT
v_call: TRBV5-1; j_call: TRBJ2-1; clone_size: few; cdr3_length: 15; cdr3_aa: ASSRTPGRDSYNEQF
v_call: TRBV7-2; j_call: TRBJ1-3; clone_size: few; cdr3_length: 10; cdr3_aa: ASSATFGTIY
v_call: TRBV7-2; j_call: TRBJ2-1; clone_size: few; cdr3_length: 10; cdr3_aa: ASSLFRGEQF
v_call: TRBV6-6; j_call: TRBJ2-2; clone_size: .; cdr3_length: 12; cdr3_aa: AITGQTPTGELF
v_call: TRBV7-9; j_call: TRBJ2-5; clone_size: .; cdr3_length: 13; cdr3_aa: ASSSVRDYQETQY
v_call: TRBV9; j_call: TRBJ2-3; clone_size: .; cdr3_length: 14; cdr3_aa: ASSVVERGPTDTQY
v_call: TRBV6-5; j_call: TRBJ1-2; clone_size: .; cdr3_length: 12; cdr3_aa: ASRRTGGNYGYT
v_call: TRBV2; j_call: TRBJ2-2; clone_size: few; cdr3_length: 13; cdr3_aa: ASSGSSGPPGELF
v_call: TRBV28; j_call: TRBJ1-2; clone_size: few; cdr3_length: 14; cdr3_aa: ASSLIPIGLKEGYT
v_call: TRBV5-1; j_call: TRBJ2-3; clone_size: many; cdr3_length: 14; cdr3_aa: ASSLQGAGPVDTQY
v_call: TRBV7-9; j_call: TRBJ1-1; clone_size: .; cdr3_length: 13; cdr3_aa: ASSLVEGLGTEAF
v_call: TRBV19; j_call: TRBJ2-5; clone_size: .; cdr3_length: 11; cdr3_aa: ASMAGARQTQY
v_call: TRBV14; j_call: TRBJ2-3; clone_size: few; cdr3_length: 16; cdr3_aa: ASSQGRLAGMSTDTQY
v_call: TRBV5-1; j_call: TRBJ2-6; clone_size: .; cdr3_length: 13; cdr3_aa: ASSQQPSGANVLT
v_call: TRBV7-2; j_call: TRBJ1-5; clone_size: few; cdr3_length: 12; cdr3_aa: ASSLRRGNQPQH
v_call: TRBV4-3; j_call: TRBJ2-3; clone_size: once; cdr3_length: 13; cdr3_aa: ASSQVPGAGDTQY
v_call: TRBV27; j_call: TRBJ2-1; clone_size: .; cdr3_length: 13; cdr3_aa: ASSIRMSSYNEQF
v_call: TRBV5-1; j_call: TRBJ1-2; clone_size: .; cdr3_length: 12; cdr3_aa: ASSSLTGGDGYT